The rows below give T cell receptor beta chains drawn from one sample of a study of blood T cell repertoires in COVID-19. Method: immunoSEQ multiplex PCR; TCRdb's copy keeps in-frame clones and lacks some. The sample contains 150,000 or so clones, approximately 86% of which appear only once. Sequenced: PBMCs or T cells enriched from blood (not recorded which). The receptors derive from a woman between 40 and 50 years old who had been exposed to COVID-19. The CDR3 runs from the conserved cysteine through the conserved F or W. Fields, in order: J gene, D gene, V gene, clone size, CDR3 DNA, CDR3 protein. The D gene is left open where the match is weak. Clone size is stated in some rows and not others, as once, few, many or a class when expanded.

TRBJ2-7,.,TRBV7-2,.,TGTGCCAGCTCGTGGGGCAGGGTGGACGAGCAGTACTTC,CASSWGRVDEQYF
TRBJ2-5,.,TRBV7-9,.,TGTGCCAGCCTAACGACTGTGCACGAGACCCAGTACTTC,CASLTTVHETQYF
TRBJ2-3,.,TRBV28,.,TGTGCCAGCAAGCCGGGTTCGTTCACAGATACGCAGTATTTT,CASKPGSFTDTQYF
TRBJ1-2,.,TRBV6-1,once,TGTGCCAGCAGTGATCGCGACAGAACTAACTATGGCTACACCTTC,CASSDRDRTNYGYTF
TRBJ2-1,.,TRBV6-5,.,TGTGCCAGCCGGGCTAGCGTAAACAATGAGCAGTTCTTC,CASRASVNNEQFF
TRBJ1-6,.,TRBV9,.,TGTGCCAGCAGCGTAGTAGGCCAGGGAGGATCACCCCTCCACTTT,CASSVVGQGGSPLHF
TRBJ1-5,TRBD1,TRBV19,.,TGTGCCAGTTCCCTGGACAGGTCTAATCAGCCCCAGCATTTT,CASSLDRSNQPQHF
TRBJ2-7,.,TRBV10-3,.,TGTGCCATCAGCCCGGAGGGTTACGAGCAGTACTTC,CAISPEGYEQYF
TRBJ2-1,.,TRBV5-1,.,TGCGCCAGCATGGAGGGAAACACCTACAATGAGCAGTTCTTC,CASMEGNTYNEQFF
TRBJ2-1,TRBD2,TRBV9,.,TGTGCCAGCAGCGTAGGGGCTAGCGGGAACTACAATGAGCAGTTCTTC,CASSVGASGNYNEQFF
TRBJ1-1,.,TRBV14,.,TGTGCCAGCCAGCACAGGGAGAGGGGAACTGAAGCTTTCTTT,CASQHRERGTEAFF
TRBJ2-1,.,TRBV6-5,few,TGTGCCAGCAGTTGGGGGCCCTACAATGAGCAGTTCTTC,CASSWGPYNEQFF
TRBJ2-3,.,TRBV7-8,once,TGTGCCAGCAGCTTAAGGCAGGGCACAGATACGCAGTATTTT,CASSLRQGTDTQYF
TRBJ2-7,.,TRBV21-1,.,TGTGCCAGCAGCAAAGTAAGGGAGGCTAGCGGGAATGGGGAGTACTTC,CASSKVREASGNGEYF
TRBJ2-3,.,TRBV15,.,TGTGCCACCAGCAGAGATGTTAGTACAGATACGCAGTATTTT,CATSRDVSTDTQYF
TRBJ2-1,TRBD2,TRBV7-2,.,TGTGCCAGCATCTCCACTAGCGGGGGAGGGAATGAGCAGTTCTTC,CASISTSGGGNEQFF
TRBJ2-3,TRBD2,TRBV19,.,TGTGCCAGTAGTAAGGGACTAGCGGTAGAATTGAGACTCACAGATACGCAGTATTTT,CASSKGLAVELRLTDTQYF
TRBJ1-2,.,TRBV19,.,TGTGCCAGTAGTATCCCGGGACTTTATGGCTACACCTTC,CASSIPGLYGYTF
TRBJ2-2,.,TRBV27,.,TGTGCCAGCAGTCTGCGCACGGGAGCGAACACCGGGGAGCTGTTTTTT,CASSLRTGANTGELFF
TRBJ1-5,.,TRBV6-5,.,TGTGCCAGCAGCCCAGGGGCCCGGGAGCCCCAGCATTTT,CASSPGAREPQHF
TRBJ1-1,.,TRBV7-9,.,TGTGCCAGCAGCCTACTGATACAGGGCACTGAAGCTTTCTTT,CASSLLIQGTEAFF
TRBJ2-7,TRBD1,TRBV4-2,.,TGTGCCAGCAGCCATGATACCGGGACAGGGCACTACGAGCAGTACTTC,CASSHDTGTGHYEQYF
TRBJ2-3,TRBD2,TRBV7-9,.,TGTGCCAGCGGACTAGCGGGCACAGATACGCAGTATTTT,CASGLAGTDTQYF
TRBJ1-2,TRBD1,TRBV29-1,once,TGCAGCGTAGCTACAGGGGTCGGGTATGGCTACACCTTC,CSVATGVGYGYTF
TRBJ2-3,.,TRBV18,once,TGTGCCAGCTCACCTCCTAGCACAGATACGCAGTATTTT,CASSPPSTDTQYF
TRBJ1-1,TRBD1,TRBV19,.,TGTGCCAGTATCGGGACAGTAAACACTGAAGCTTTCTTT,CASIGTVNTEAFF
TRBJ2-2,.,TRBV19,.,TGTGCCAGTAGTGAGGGTGGGGATTTCACCGGGGAGCTGTTTTTT,CASSEGGDFTGELFF
TRBJ2-2,.,TRBV2,.,TGTGCCAGCAGTGGGAGGACCCTGAACACCGGGGAGCTGTTTTTT,CASSGRTLNTGELFF